The clone carrying this T cell receptor (beta chain) was seen a few times. Its target is not known. Time point of the sample: healthy volunteer bleed at 6 weeks. Whole blood, unfractionated, served as the material for total RNA extraction. In the original analysis: Sample TCR totals centred on a median of approximately 100,000, ranging about 20,000 to 750,000. Using its own MiXCR run on the RACE reads, TCRdb lists one record per CDR3 protein. TCRdb's processing, not the authors' own work, is the source of the V and J calls. The sample lists 65,000 to 95,000 distinct CDR3 sequences; around 9.3% were seen once. This CDR3 comprises 13 residues. V lost 5 bases, J lost 5 bases, and 15 bases lay in between. Germline CDR1 and CDR2: DFQATT and SNEGSKA (reference sequence). This sample is drawn from a study of human T cells and chemical hapten exposure. Findings of the study overall: The number of TCRs above 1 in 1000 frequency did not change after DPC sensitization.

The sample consisted of whole blood. The chain has TRBV20-1 and TRBJ1-1, with D tentatively TRBD1 (5 bases). This TCR was sampled from a female donor in good health. Some clones in this sample may be carry-over from other donors' samples. The CDR3 DNA reads as TGCAGTGCTTCCGGGGAGGGGAGGACTGAAGCTTTCTTT. Translated, it gives CSASGEGRTEAFF.